The 25 T cell receptor beta chains below all came from one sample that was sequenced in a study of T cell responses to AZD1222 COVID-19 vaccine. Clones were sequenced by immunoSEQ multiplex PCR, and TCRdb holds only the in-frame ones, with some missing. The sample has 160,000 or so clones, about 90% seen once. The sample consisted of peripheral blood, taken 28 days after the second AZD1222 dose. These receptors came from an adult who received the AZD1222 COVID-19 vaccine.

The rearrangement uses TRBV5-6 and TRBJ2-2; unclear D gene. The CDR3 contains 15 residues. V lost 0 bases, J lost 1 base, and 7 bases lay in between. CDR1 is SGHDT and CDR2 is YYEEEE in the germline V gene. CDR3 protein: CASSLGVGNTGELFF. CDR3 coding DNA: TGTGCCAGCAGCTTGGGGGTGGGGAACACCGGGGAGCTGTTTTTT.

The chain recombines TRBV6-6 with TRBJ2-5; perhaps D is TRBD1 or TRBD2 (5 bases each). Germline V gene lookup returns CDR1 MNHNY and CDR2 SVGAGI (reference sequence). The V gene lost 5 bases and the J gene lost 2 bases, with 21 bases spanning the gap. The CDR3 length is 17 residues. CDR3 residues: CASSPSYGTATQETQYF. CDR3 in DNA: TGTGCCAGCAGTCCTTCTTATGGGACGGCTACTCAAGAGACCCAGTACTTC.

This chain's CDR3 is CASSAGSYEQYF. CDR3 bases: TGCGCCAGCAGCGCGGGCTCCTACGAGCAGTACTTC. V is TRBV10-2 and J is TRBJ2-7; possible D gene TRBD2, 5 bases. The CDR3 is 12 amino acids. V lost 6 bases and J lost 0, with 6 bases in between. Germline-derived CDR1 and CDR2 are WSHSY and SAAADI.

The chain couples TRBV6-5 to TRBJ2-2; D ambiguous. Per germline, CDR1 MNHEY and CDR2 SVGAGI. This CDR3 region has 15 residues. Trimming pared 7 bases from V and 1 base from J, leaving 13 bases between. This chain's CDR3 is CASKTDTWNTGELFF. CDR3 coding DNA: TGTGCCAGCAAAACTGACACCTGGAACACCGGGGAGCTGTTTTTT.

V usage is TRBV3-1 (or the pseudogene TRBV3-2) and J usage is TRBJ2-7; 8 nucleotides agree with TRBD2. From germline, CDR1 is LGHDT and CDR2 YNNKEL (reference sequence). V lost 5 bases to trimming and J lost 1 base; unmatched junction nucleotides: 7. The CDR3 is made up of 15 amino acids. The CDR3 DNA is TGTGCCAGCAGCAAGACCTTAGCGGGGTCCTACGAGCAGTACTTC. Translation: CASSKTLAGSYEQYF.

The rearrangement joins TRBV5-6 to TRBJ2-3; D gene uncertain. Germline CDR1 and CDR2: SGHDT and YYEEEE. This CDR3 has 16 amino acids. V shed 5 bases and J shed 0 bases, with 16 bases lying between them. The CDR3 nucleotides read TGTGCCAGCAGAAGATACAGCCTTATGAGCACAGATACGCAGTATTTT. It yields the protein CASRRYSLMSTDTQYF.

This chain connects TRBV11-2 to TRBJ1-2; D ambiguous. V was shortened by 4 bases and J by 0 bases, with 12 bases between the two germline ends. Germline V CDR1 and CDR2: SGHAT, FQNNGV. This CDR3 comprises 15 residues. DNA for the CDR3: TGTGCCAGCAGCTCGCTACTCGCAGCTAACTATGGCTACACCTTC. The encoded protein is CASSSLLAANYGYTF. Drawing the rest from reference TRBV11-2 and TRBJ1-2, the complete variable domain is EAGVAQSPRYKIIEKRQSVAFWCNPISGHATLYWYQQILGQGPKLLIQFQNNGVVDDSQLPKDRFSAERLKGVDSTLKIQPAKLEDSAVYLCASSSLLAANYGYTFGSGTRLTVV.

This clone was found once. The V call is TRBV2, the J call TRBJ2-5; the D call may be TRBD1 or TRBD2 (7 bases each). V shed 8 bases and J shed 1 base, with 20 bases lying between them. The CDR3 is 16 residues long. The V gene's germline CDR1 is SNHLY and CDR2 FYNNEI. The CDR3 protein is CASEGGGGRPQETQYF. The DNA for the CDR3 is TGTGCCAGCGAAGGGGGCGGGGGCCGGCCCCAAGAGACCCAGTACTTC.

The J gene is TRBJ1-2, the V gene TRBV19; D is ambiguous. CDR1 and CDR2 from the germline V gene are LNHDA and SQIVND (reference sequence). Trimming pared 4 bases from V and 1 base from J, leaving 19 bases between. CDR3 length equals 17 residues. Written as DNA, the CDR3 is TGTGCCAGTAGTAGAGCCGGCGCCCGTGGACTTAACTATGGCTACACCTTC. Its protein product is CASSRAGARGLNYGYTF.

This chain joins TRBV29-1 and TRBJ1-1, with D maybe TRBD1 (6 bases). The CDR3 is made up of 13 amino acids. The germline gives CDR1 SQVTM, CDR2 ANQGSEA. The V gene lost 0 bases and the J gene lost 3 bases, with 8 bases spanning the gap. This CDR3 is CSVEEQGYTEAFF. For the CDR3, the DNA is TGCAGCGTTGAAGAACAGGGCTACACTGAAGCTTTCTTT.

This chain links TRBV11-2 with TRBJ1-2; D not certain. The CDR3 is 12 residues long. Germline loops: CDR1 SGHAT, CDR2 FQNNGV. Trimming took off 4 bases at V and 5 bases at J, with 8 bases between the two ends. CDR3 residues: CASSSDGYGYTF. The CDR3 coding sequence is TGTGCCAGCAGCTCAGACGGTTATGGCTACACCTTC.

This chain connects TRBV20-1 to TRBJ1-2; weak D call: TRBD1 (6 bases). The CDR3 runs 11 residues. The germline CDR1 and CDR2 sequences are DFQATT and SNEGSKA (reference sequence). V was pared by 7 bases and J by 4 bases, with 10 bases between. The CDR3 DNA follows: TGCAGTGGTTTGACAGGCTATGGCTACACCTTC. It translates to CSGLTGYGYTF.

The chain has TRBV7-2 and TRBJ2-7; tentative D call: TRBD2 (6 bases). The germline CDR1 and CDR2 sequences are SGHTA and FQGNSA. The CDR3 sequence is 15 residues long. Trimming pared 5 bases from V and 0 bases from J, leaving 14 bases between. The CDR3 DNA reads TGTGCCAGCAGCACCCAAGGGAGGAGCTCCTACGAGCAGTACTTC. Protein: CASSTQGRSSYEQYF.

The chain employs TRBV19 and TRBJ2-5; 10 bases fit TRBD1. Germline V lookup: CDR1 LNHDA, CDR2 SQIVND (reference sequence). This CDR3 is built from 14 residues. J was trimmed by 7 bases and V by 6 bases; bases with no gene match: 8. CDR3 region: CASSPDRGQVTQYF. For the CDR3, the DNA is TGTGCCAGTAGCCCAGACAGGGGGCAGGTGACCCAGTACTTC.

The chain has TRBV19 and TRBJ1-6, with TRBD1 matching 8 bases. Germline loops: CDR1 LNHDA, CDR2 SQIVND (reference sequence). V was clipped by 5 bases and J by 7 bases; unmatched bases: 7. This CDR3 contains 15 residues. The CDR3 protein is CASSFQGARNSPLHF. CDR3 in DNA: TGTGCCAGTAGTTTCCAGGGGGCACGGAATTCACCCCTCCACTTT.

Regarding this clone: The same CDR3 can be traced to other DNA sequences in this sample. V is TRBV19 and J is TRBJ1-4; D unresolved. Germline CDR1 is LNHDA and CDR2 is SQIVND (reference sequence). CDR3 length: 15 amino acids. V dropped 1 base and J dropped 0 bases, with 6 bases sitting between them. CDR3 nucleotides: TGTGCCAGTAGTATAGGGGTCGCAACTAATGAAAAACTGTTTTTT. The encoded protein is CASSIGVATNEKLFF.

The V call is TRBV6-2 or TRBV6-3, the J call TRBJ2-7, with 12 positions matching TRBD2. The CDR3 consists of 15 residues. The V gene's germline CDR1 is MNHEY and CDR2 SVGEGT. V was pared by 6 bases and J by 2 bases, with 5 bases of the junction left unmatched. This CDR3 reads CASSRLAGEPYEQYF. In nucleotides, the CDR3 is TGTGCCAGCAGCAGACTAGCGGGGGAACCCTACGAGCAGTACTTC.

The chain has TRBV15 and TRBJ1-4; D remains ambiguous. There are 15 residues in the CDR3. Per the germline V gene, CDR1 is LNHNV and CDR2 is YYDKDF (reference sequence). The germline V and J ends were trimmed by 5 bases and 5 bases, with 15 bases remaining between them. For the CDR3, the DNA is TGTGCCACCAGCTTAGCCGGGTCCACCAATGAAAAACTGTTTTTT. Translating gives CATSLAGSTNEKLFF.

The CDR3 DNA sequence: TGTGCCAGCTCACCTATGACAGGGACAAATTCACCCCTCCACTTT. Protein sequence: CASSPMTGTNSPLHF. V and J are TRBV18 and TRBJ1-6; 7 positions agree with TRBD1. CDR1 and CDR2 (germline): KGHSH, LQKENI. The CDR3 contains 15 residues. Unmatched junction bases numbered 6, after V lost 3 bases and J lost 7 bases.

In its sample, this clone was seen once. V and J are TRBV9 and TRBJ2-3, with 9 nucleotides matching TRBD2. J was trimmed by 9 bases and V by 4 bases; bases with no gene match: 15. The CDR3 is made up of 16 amino acids. The germline gives CDR1 SGDLS, CDR2 YYNGEE. In DNA form, the CDR3 reads TGTGCCAGCAGCCCCCTGGGGGGCGGGGGGGCCCTCACGCAGTATTTT. Translated: CASSPLGGGGALTQYF.

CDR3 sequence reads: CASSLAGQGLDEKLFF. The CDR3, as DNA: TGCGCCAGCAGCTTGGCCGGACAGGGTCTGGATGAAAAACTGTTTTTT. The J gene is TRBJ1-4, the V gene TRBV5-1; 8 bases are shared with TRBD1. This CDR3 contains 16 residues. V shed 0 bases, J shed 6 bases, and the junction held 7 bases outside the gene matches. Germline V gives CDR1 SGHRS, CDR2 YFSETQ.

The chain recombines TRBV10-3 with TRBJ1-2; D is ambiguous. The CDR3 covers 12 residues. The ends were cut back, 0 bases at V and 8 bases at J, with 7 bases in the middle. Germline CDR1 and CDR2: ENHRY and SYGVKD. CDR3 loop: CAISESTNGYTF. Here the CDR3 DNA reads TGTGCCATCAGTGAGTCAACAAACGGCTACACCTTC.

The rearrangement uses TRBV6-6 and TRBJ2-1, with 7 bases matching TRBD2. V was pared by 8 bases and J by 2 bases, with 9 bases of the junction left unmatched. The CDR3 covers 15 residues. CDR1 MNHNY and CDR2 SVGAGI come from the germline V gene (reference sequence). For the CDR3, the DNA is TGTGCCAGCCTCGAGGGCGGGGGTCCCTACAATGAGCAGTTCTTC. Protein sequence: CASLEGGGPYNEQFF.

J is TRBJ2-1 and V is TRBV6-5, with no clear D. There are 12 residues in the CDR3. The V end lost 2 bases, the J end lost 7 bases, and 6 bases lay between the germline ends. Germline lookup yields CDR1 MNHEY and CDR2 SVGAGI. CDR3 protein: CASSYRPNEQFF. The CDR3 DNA reads as TGTGCCAGCAGTTACAGGCCTAATGAGCAGTTCTTC.

The V gene is TRBV9, the J gene TRBJ1-3; D gene uncertain. Looked up from germline, CDR1 is SGDLS and CDR2 is YYNGEE. CDR3 size: 13 residues. V was shortened by 4 bases and J by 4 bases, with 9 bases between the two germline ends. DNA of the CDR3: TGTGCCAGCAGCCCCCCAACCGGAAACACCATATATTTT. Amino acid sequence: CASSPPTGNTIYF.